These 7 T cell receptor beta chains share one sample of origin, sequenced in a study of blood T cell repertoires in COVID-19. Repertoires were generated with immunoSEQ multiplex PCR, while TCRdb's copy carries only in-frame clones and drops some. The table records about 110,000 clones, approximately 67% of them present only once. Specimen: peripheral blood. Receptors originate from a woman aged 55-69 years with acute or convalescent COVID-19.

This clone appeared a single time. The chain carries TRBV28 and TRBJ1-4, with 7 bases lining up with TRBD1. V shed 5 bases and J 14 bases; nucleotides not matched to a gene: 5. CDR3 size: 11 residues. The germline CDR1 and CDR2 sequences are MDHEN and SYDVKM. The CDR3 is CASSVRDSLFF. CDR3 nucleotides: TGTGCCAGCAGTGTTCGGGACAGCCTGTTTTTT. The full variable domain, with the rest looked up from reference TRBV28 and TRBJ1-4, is DVKVTQSSRYLVKRTGEKVFLECVQDMDHENMFWYRQDPGLGLRLIYFSYDVKMKEKGDIPEGYSVSREKKERFSLILESASTNQTSMYLCASSVRDSLFFGSGTQLSVL.

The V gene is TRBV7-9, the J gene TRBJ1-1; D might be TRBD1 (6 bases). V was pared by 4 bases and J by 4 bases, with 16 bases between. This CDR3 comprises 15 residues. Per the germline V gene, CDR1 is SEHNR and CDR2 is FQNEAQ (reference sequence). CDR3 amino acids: CASSSLQGWGTEAFF. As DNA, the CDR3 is TGTGCCAGCAGCTCATTACAGGGTTGGGGCACTGAAGCTTTCTTT. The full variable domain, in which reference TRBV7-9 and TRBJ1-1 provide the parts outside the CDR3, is DTGVSQNPRHKITKRGQNVTFRCDPISEHNRLYWYRQTLGQGPEFLTYFQNEAQLEKSRLLSDRFSAERPKGSFSTLEIQRTEQGDSAMYLCASSSLQGWGTEAFFGQGTRLTVV.

CDR3 DNA sequence: TGTGCCAGCAACCCGGAGGGAGCGGGGGGCGATGAGCAGTTCTTC. Amino acid sequence: CASNPEGAGGDEQFF. This chain connects TRBV2 to TRBJ2-1, with TRBD2 identical over 9 bases. J lost 8 bases, V lost 7 bases, and 12 bases had no gene match. The CDR3 runs to 15 residues. Germline V gives CDR1 SNHLY, CDR2 FYNNEI.

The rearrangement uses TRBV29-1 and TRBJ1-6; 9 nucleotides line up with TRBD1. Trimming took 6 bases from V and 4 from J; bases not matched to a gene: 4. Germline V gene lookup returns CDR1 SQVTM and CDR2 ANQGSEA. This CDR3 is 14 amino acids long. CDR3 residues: CSVTGGCYNSPLHF. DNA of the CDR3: TGCAGCGTCACAGGGGGCTGTTATAATTCACCCCTCCACTTT.

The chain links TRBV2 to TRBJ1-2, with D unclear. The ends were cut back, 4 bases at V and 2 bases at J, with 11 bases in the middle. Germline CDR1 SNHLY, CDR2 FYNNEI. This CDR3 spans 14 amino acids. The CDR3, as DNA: TGTGCCAGCAGTGCCGAGGGAACCAACTATGGCTACACCTTC. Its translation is CASSAEGTNYGYTF.

CDR3 loop: CSATQNTEAFF. The CDR3 DNA follows: TGCAGTGCTACCCAGAACACTGAAGCTTTCTTT. This sequence joins TRBV20-1 and TRBJ1-1; no reliable D call. Trimming removed 4 bases from V and 1 base from J, with 4 bases in between. Germline CDR1 reads DFQATT; CDR2 reads SNEGSKA (reference sequence). The CDR3 consists of 11 residues.

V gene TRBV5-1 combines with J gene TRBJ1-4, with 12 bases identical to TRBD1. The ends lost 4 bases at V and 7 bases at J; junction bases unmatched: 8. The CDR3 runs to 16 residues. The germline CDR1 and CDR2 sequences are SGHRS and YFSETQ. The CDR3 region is CASSLIPGQGAEKLFF. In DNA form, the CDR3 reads TGCGCCAGCAGCCTCATACCGGGACAGGGGGCTGAAAAACTGTTTTTT.